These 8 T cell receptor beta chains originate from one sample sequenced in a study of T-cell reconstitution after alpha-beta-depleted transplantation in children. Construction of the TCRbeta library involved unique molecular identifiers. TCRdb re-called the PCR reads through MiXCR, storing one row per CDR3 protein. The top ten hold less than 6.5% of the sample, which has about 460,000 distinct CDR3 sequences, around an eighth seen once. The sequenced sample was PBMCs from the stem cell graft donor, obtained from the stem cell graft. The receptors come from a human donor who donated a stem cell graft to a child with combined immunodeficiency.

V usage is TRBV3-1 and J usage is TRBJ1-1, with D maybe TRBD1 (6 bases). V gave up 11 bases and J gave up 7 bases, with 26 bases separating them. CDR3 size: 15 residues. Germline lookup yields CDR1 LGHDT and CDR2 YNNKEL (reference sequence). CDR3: CASSQPQGGSGEAFF. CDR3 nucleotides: TGTGCCTCCAGCCAACCACAGGGAGGTAGCGGTGAAGCTTTCTTT.

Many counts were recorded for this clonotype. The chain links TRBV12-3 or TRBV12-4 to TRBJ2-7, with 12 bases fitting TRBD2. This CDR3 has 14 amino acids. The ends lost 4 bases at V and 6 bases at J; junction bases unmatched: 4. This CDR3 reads CASSSLGLAGEQYF. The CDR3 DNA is TGTGCCAGCAGTTCCCTGGGACTAGCGGGCGAGCAGTACTTC.

CDR3 sequence: CASSSTGSGELFF. The DNA of the CDR3 is TGTGCCAGCAGCTCTACAGGGTCCGGGGAGCTGTTTTTT. The chain recombines TRBV7-2 with TRBJ2-2; D may be TRBD1 (6 bases). Trimming removed 4 bases from V and 6 bases from J, with 9 bases in between. Germline V gene data show CDR1 as SGHTA and CDR2 as FQGNSA. This CDR3 comprises 13 residues.

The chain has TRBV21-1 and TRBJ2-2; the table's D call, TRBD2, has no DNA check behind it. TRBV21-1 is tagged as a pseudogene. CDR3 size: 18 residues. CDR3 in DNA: TGTGCCAGCAGCAAAGGTGGTGGTCTCCCAGACGCGAACGGGGAGCTGTTTTTT. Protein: CASSKGGGLPDANGELFF.

CDR3 DNA sequence: TGTGCCAGCAGCTCATGGGATAGTCGGGTCTATGAGCAGTTCTTC. It encodes CASSSWDSRVYEQFF. V usage is TRBV7-9 and J usage is TRBJ2-1; D unclear. The V end was cut by 4 bases, the J end by 8 bases, with 18 bases between. The germline V gene encodes CDR1 SEHNR and CDR2 FQNEAQ (reference sequence). The CDR3 runs to 15 residues.

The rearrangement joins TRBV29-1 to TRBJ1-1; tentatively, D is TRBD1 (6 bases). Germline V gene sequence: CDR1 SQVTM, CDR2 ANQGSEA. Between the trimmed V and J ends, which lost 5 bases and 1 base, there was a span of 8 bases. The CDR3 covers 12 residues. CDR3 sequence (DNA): TGCAGCGTTAGGACAGAGAACACTGAAGCTTTCTTT. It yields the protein CSVRTENTEAFF.

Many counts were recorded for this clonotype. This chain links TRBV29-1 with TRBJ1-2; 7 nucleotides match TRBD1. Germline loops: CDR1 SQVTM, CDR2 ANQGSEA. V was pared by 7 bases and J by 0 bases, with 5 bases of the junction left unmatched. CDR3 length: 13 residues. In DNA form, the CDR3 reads TGCAGCGCTGGGGACAGTCCTAACTATGGCTACACCTTC. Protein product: CSAGDSPNYGYTF.

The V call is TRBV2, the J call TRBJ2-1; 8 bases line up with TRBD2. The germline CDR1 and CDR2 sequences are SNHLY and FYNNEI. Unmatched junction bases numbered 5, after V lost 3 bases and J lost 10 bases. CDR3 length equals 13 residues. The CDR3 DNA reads TGTGCCAGCAGTGATTGGACTAGCAACGAGCAGTTCTTC. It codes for CASSDWTSNEQFF.